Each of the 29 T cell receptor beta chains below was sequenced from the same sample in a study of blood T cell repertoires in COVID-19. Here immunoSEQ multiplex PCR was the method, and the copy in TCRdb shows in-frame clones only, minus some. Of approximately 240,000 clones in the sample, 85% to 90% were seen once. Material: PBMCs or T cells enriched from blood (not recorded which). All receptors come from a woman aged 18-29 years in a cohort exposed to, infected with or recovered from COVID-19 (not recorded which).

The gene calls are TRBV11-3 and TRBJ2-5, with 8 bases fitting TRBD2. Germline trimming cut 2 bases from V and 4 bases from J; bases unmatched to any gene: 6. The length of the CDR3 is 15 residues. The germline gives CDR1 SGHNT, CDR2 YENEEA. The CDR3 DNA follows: TGTGCCAGCAGCTTACGAGCGGGAGAACTAGAGACCCAGTACTTC. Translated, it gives CASSLRAGELETQYF.

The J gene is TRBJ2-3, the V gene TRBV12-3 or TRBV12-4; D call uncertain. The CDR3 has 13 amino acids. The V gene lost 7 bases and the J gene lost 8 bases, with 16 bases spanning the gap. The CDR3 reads CASNRNSPATQYF. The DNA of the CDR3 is TGTGCCAGCAACCGGAACAGCCCCGCTACGCAGTATTTT.

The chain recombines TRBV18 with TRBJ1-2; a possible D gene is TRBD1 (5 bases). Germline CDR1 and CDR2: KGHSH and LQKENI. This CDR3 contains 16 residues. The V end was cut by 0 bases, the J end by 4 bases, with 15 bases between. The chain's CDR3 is CASSPPAGVRVYGYTF. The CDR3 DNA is TGTGCCAGCTCACCACCGGCGGGGGTTCGGGTCTATGGCTACACCTTC.

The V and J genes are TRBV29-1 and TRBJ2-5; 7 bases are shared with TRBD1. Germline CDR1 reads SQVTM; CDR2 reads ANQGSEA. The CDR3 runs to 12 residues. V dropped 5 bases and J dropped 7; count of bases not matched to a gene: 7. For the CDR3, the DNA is TGCAGCGTTCGGACAGGCCCAGGGACCCAGTACTTC. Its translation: CSVRTGPGTQYF.

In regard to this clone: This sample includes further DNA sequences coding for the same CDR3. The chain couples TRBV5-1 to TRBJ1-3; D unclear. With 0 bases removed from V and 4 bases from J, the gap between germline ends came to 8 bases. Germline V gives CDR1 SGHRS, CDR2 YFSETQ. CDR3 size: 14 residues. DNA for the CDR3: TGCGCCAGCAGCTTGGCGGGGATCGGAAACACCATATATTTT. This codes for CASSLAGIGNTIYF. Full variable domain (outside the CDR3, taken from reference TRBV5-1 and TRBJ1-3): KAGVTQTPRYLIKTRGQQVTLSCSPISGHRSVSWYQQTPGQGLQFLFEYFSETQRNKGNFPGRFSGRQFSNSRSEMNVSTLELGDSALYLCASSLAGIGNTIYFGEGSWLTVV.

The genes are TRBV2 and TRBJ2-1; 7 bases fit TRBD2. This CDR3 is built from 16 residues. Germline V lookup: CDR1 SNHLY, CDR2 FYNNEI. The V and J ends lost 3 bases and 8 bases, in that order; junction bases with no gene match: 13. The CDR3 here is CASSEFASGNVDEQFF. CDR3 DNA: TGTGCCAGCAGTGAGTTTGCCAGCGGGAATGTCGATGAGCAGTTCTTC.

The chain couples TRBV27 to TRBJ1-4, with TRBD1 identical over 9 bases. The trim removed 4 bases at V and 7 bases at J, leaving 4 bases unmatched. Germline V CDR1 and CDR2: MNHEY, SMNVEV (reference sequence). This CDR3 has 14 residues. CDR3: CASSSGTGIEKLFF. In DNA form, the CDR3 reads TGTGCCAGCAGTTCCGGGACAGGGATTGAAAAACTGTTTTTT.

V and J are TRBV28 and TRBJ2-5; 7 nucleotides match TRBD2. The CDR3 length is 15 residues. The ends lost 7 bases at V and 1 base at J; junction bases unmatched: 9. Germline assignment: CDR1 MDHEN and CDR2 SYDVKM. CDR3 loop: CASTTASGGQETQYF. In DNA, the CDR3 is TGTGCCAGCACTACCGCGTCGGGGGGCCAAGAGACCCAGTACTTC.

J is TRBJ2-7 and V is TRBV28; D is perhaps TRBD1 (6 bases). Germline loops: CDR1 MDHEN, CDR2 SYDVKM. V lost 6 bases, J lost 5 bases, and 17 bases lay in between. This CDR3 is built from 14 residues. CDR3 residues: CASRLTGGKNEQYF. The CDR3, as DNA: TGTGCCAGCAGACTGACAGGTGGGAAAAACGAGCAGTACTTC.

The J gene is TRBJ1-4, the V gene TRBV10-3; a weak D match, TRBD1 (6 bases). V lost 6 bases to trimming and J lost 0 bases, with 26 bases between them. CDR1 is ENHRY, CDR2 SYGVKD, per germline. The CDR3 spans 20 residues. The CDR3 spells CAISASAGVRGTATNEKLFF. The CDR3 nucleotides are TGTGCCATCAGCGCCTCGGCAGGGGTCCGTGGCACCGCAACTAATGAAAAACTGTTTTTT.

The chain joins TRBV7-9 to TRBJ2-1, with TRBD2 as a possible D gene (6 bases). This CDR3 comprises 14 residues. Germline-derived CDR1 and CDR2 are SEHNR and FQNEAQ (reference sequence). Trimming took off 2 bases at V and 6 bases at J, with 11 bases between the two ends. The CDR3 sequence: CASSLRLVSNEQFF. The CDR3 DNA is TGTGCCAGCAGCTTAAGACTAGTCAGCAATGAGCAGTTCTTC.

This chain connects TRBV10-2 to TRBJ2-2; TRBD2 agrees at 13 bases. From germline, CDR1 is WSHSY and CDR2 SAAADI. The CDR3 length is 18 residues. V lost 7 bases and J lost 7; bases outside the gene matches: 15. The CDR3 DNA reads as TGCGCCAGCACCCGGACTAGCGGGAGTAGTGGGTATCACGGGGAGCTGTTTTTT. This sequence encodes CASTRTSGSSGYHGELFF.

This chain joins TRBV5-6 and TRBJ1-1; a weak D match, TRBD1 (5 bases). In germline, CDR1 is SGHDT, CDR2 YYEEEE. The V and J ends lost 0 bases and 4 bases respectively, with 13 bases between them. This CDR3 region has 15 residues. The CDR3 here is CASSLEGKGFTEAFF. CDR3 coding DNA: TGTGCCAGCAGCTTGGAAGGGAAGGGGTTCACTGAAGCTTTCTTT.

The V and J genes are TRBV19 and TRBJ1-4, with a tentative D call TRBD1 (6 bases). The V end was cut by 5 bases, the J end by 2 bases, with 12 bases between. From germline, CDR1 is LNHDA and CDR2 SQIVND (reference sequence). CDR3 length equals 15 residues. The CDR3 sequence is CASSLFDRTNEKLFF. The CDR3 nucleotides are TGTGCCAGTAGTTTATTCGACAGGACTAATGAAAAACTGTTTTTT.

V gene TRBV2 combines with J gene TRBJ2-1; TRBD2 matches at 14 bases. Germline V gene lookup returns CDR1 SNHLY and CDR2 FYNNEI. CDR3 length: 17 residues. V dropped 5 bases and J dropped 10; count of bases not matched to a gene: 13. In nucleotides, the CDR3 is TGTGCCAGCAGTTACTCTCCGGGACTAGCGGGAGCAAAGGAGCAGTTCTTC. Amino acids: CASSYSPGLAGAKEQFF.

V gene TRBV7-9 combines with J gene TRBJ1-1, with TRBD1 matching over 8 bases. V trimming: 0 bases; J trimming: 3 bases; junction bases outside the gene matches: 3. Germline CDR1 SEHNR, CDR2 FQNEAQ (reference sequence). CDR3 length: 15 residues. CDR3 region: CASSLAGTGDTEAFF. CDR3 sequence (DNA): TGTGCCAGCAGCTTAGCCGGGACAGGCGACACTGAAGCTTTCTTT.

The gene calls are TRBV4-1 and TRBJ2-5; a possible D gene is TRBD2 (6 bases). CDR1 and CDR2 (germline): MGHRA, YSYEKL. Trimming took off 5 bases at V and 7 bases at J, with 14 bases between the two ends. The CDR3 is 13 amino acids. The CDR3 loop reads CASSSGSPRTQYF. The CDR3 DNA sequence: TGCGCCAGCAGCAGCGGGTCCCCAAGGACCCAGTACTTC.

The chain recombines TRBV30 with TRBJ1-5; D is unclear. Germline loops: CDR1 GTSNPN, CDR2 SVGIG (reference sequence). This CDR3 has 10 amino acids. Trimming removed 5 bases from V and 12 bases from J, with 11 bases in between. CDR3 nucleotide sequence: TGTGCCTGGCCTAGAAGACTCCAGCATTTT. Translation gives CAWPRRLQHF.

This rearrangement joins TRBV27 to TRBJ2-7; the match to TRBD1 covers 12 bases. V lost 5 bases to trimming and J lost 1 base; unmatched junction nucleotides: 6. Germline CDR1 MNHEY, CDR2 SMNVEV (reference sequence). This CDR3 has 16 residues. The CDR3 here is CASSAGTGGGSYEQYF. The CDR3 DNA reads TGTGCCAGCAGTGCCGGGACAGGGGGCGGTTCCTACGAGCAGTACTTC.

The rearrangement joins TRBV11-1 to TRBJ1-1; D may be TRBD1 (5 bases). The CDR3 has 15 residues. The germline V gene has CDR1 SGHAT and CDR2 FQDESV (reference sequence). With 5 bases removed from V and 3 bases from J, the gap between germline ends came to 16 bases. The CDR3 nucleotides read TGTGCCAGCAGCGCCTGGTCGGGGGGAGACACTGAAGCTTTCTTT. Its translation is CASSAWSGGDTEAFF.

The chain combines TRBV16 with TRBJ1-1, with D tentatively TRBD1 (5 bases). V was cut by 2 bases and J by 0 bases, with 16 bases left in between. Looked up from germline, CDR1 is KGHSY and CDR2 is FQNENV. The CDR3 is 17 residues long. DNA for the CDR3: TGTGCCAGCAGCCAACCCGATGGCGGGGGATTGAACACTGAAGCTTTCTTT. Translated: CASSQPDGGGLNTEAFF.

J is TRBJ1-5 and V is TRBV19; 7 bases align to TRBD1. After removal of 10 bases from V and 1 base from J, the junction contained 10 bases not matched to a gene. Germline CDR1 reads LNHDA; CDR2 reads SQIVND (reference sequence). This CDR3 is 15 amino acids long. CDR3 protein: CATTPGTVSNQPQHF. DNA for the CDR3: TGTGCCACCACCCCTGGGACAGTGAGCAATCAGCCCCAGCATTTT.

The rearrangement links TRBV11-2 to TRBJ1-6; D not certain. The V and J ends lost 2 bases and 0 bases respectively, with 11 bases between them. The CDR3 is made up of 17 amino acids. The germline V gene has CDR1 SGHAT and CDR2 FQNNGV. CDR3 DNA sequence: TGTGCCAGCAGCTTATCCGCCAGTACCTCCTATAATTCACCCCTCCACTTT. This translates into CASSLSASTSYNSPLHF.

CDR3 loop: CASSQDFSEQYF. DNA of the CDR3: TGTGCCAGCAGCCAAGATTTCAGCGAGCAGTACTTC. The rearrangement joins TRBV14 to TRBJ2-7; D gene uncertain. V shed 0 bases and J shed 6 bases, with 6 bases lying between them. Per germline, CDR1 SGHDN and CDR2 FVKESK. The CDR3 is 12 residues long.

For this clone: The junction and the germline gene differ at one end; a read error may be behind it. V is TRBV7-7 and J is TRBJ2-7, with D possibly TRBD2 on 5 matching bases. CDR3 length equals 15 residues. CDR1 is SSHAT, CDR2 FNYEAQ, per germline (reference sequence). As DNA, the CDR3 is TGTGCTAGCAGCCTAAGGGCAACCCCGGGGTACGAGCAGTACTTC. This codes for CASSLRATPGYEQYF.

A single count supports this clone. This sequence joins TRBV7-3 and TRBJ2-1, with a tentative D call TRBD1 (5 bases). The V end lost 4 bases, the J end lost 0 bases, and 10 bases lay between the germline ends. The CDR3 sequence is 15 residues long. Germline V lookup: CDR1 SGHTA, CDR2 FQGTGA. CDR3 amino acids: CASSSQASSYNEQFF. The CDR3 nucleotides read TGTGCCAGCAGCTCACAGGCGAGCTCCTACAATGAGCAGTTCTTC.

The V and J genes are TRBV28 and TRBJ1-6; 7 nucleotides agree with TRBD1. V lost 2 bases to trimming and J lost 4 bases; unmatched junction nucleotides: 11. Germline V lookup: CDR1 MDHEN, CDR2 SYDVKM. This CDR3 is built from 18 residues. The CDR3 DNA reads TGTGCCAGCAGTTTAACTACAGGGGCTCTTGGTTATAATTCACCCCTCCACTTT. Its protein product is CASSLTTGALGYNSPLHF.

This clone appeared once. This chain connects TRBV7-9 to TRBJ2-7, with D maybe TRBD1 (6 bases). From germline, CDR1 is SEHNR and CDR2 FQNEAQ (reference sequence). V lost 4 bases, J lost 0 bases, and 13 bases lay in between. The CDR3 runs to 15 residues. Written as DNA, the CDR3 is TGTGCCAGCAGCTCCCGGGACACTTCCTCCTACGAGCAGTACTTC. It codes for CASSSRDTSSYEQYF.

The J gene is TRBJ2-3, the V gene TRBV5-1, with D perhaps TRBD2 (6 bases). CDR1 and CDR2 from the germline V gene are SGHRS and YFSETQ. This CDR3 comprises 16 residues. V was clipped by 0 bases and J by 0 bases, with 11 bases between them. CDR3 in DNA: TGCGCCAGCAGCTTGGACAGCGGGCCAAGCACAGATACGCAGTATTTT. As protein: CASSLDSGPSTDTQYF.